Sequencing of this T cell receptor beta chain was carried out in a study of cytomegalovirus exposure and HLA in healthy donors. On this clone: Its target is unknown.

Amplification used 60 Vbeta primers and 13 Jbeta primers. TCRdb keeps only in-frame clones here, not all; method: immunoSEQ multiplex PCR. This table holds tens of thousands of clones, just over 65% found once. Study-wide results and limits: One later analysis reportedly identified an Asian-associated ancestry cluster that showed fewer N-insertions than the approximately 710-donor mean.

V lost 7 bases and J lost 7, with 10 bases in between. Germline assignment: CDR1 SNHLY and CDR2 FYNNEI. The CDR3 is 11 amino acids. This receptor was identified in a young man in good health and CMV-seronegative. What was sequenced was PBMCs. The chain links TRBV2 to TRBJ1-1, with a tentative D call TRBD1 (5 bases). CDR3 DNA: TGTGCCAGCATCGGGGGTGGTGAAGCTTTCTTT. It codes for CASIGGGEAFF.